A selection of T cell receptor beta chains follows, all from one sample in a study of early T cells in non-severe SARS-CoV-2 infection. MiXCR was run by TCRdb on the 5' RACE reads, yielding one entry per CDR3 protein. There are some 57,000 distinct CDR3 sequences in the sample; around 9% occur only once, and 20% lies in the top ten. Material: whole blood. The receptors come from an adult who was a healthcare worker with PCR-confirmed SARS-CoV-2 infection or an uninfected control (not recorded which). The CDR3 runs from the conserved cysteine through the conserved F or W. Fields, in order: J gene, clone size, D gene, V gene, CDR3 protein, CDR3 DNA. D genes are given only for firm matches. Expanded clones are given a class, and other clones once, few, many or no size at all.

J: TRBJ2-5
size: few
D: TRBD1
V: TRBV19
CDR3: CASSPGTGGMMETQYF
DNA: TGTGCCAGTAGTCCTGGGACAGGGGGCATGATGGAGACCCAGTACTTC

J: TRBJ2-5
size: few
D: TRBD1
V: TRBV7-2
CDR3: CASSNYRGRWETQYF
DNA: TGTGCCAGCAGCAATTACAGGGGGCGCTGGGAGACCCAGTACTTC

J: TRBJ1-5
size: medium-sized
D: -
V: TRBV19
CDR3: CASNHQGLNQPQHF
DNA: TGTGCCAGTAATCACCAAGGCCTTAATCAGCCCCAGCATTTT

J: TRBJ2-7
size: many
D: -
V: TRBV7-9
CDR3: CASSPGRTLGPFYEQYF
DNA: TGTGCCAGCAGCCCCGGACGGACCCTCGGCCCCTTCTACGAGCAGTACTTC

J: TRBJ1-2
size: few
D: TRBD1
V: TRBV19
CDR3: CASSARDRNYGYTF
DNA: TGTGCCAGTAGTGCCCGGGACAGAAACTATGGCTACACCTTC

J: TRBJ2-5
size: few
D: -
V: TRBV3-1
CDR3: CASSPITQETQYF
DNA: TGTGCCAGCAGCCCGATCACTCAAGAGACCCAGTACTTC

J: TRBJ1-1
size: few
D: -
V: TRBV5-8
CDR3: CASSWGRLNTEAFF
DNA: TGTGCCAGCAGCTGGGGACGGTTGAACACTGAAGCTTTCTTT

J: TRBJ1-4
size: many
D: -
V: TRBV4-1
CDR3: CASRGPGRVELFF
DNA: TGCGCCAGCAGGGGCCCAGGACGAGTTGAACTGTTTTTT

J: TRBJ2-7
size: many
D: TRBD2
V: TRBV5-1
CDR3: CASSSPGGTSAKNEQYF
DNA: TGCGCCAGCAGCTCCCCGGGGGGAACCTCCGCTAAAAACGAGCAGTACTTC

J: TRBJ1-2
size: -
D: -
V: TRBV27
CDR3: CASSLSGGNYGYTF
DNA: TGTGCCAGCAGTTTATCCGGCGGCAACTATGGCTACACCTTC

J: TRBJ2-3
size: many
D: -
V: TRBV7-2
CDR3: CASSFKSTDTQYF
DNA: TGTGCCAGCAGCTTTAAGAGCACAGATACGCAGTATTTT

J: TRBJ2-1
size: -
D: -
V: TRBV7-3
CDR3: CASSLSAGSYNEQFF
DNA: TGTGCCAGCAGCTTAAGCGCCGGGTCCTACAATGAGCAGTTCTTC

J: TRBJ1-1
size: few
D: -
V: TRBV6-6
CDR3: CASSSPTPGAVTEAFF
DNA: TGTGCCAGCAGTTCCCCGACCCCGGGTGCGGTCACTGAAGCTTTCTTT

J: TRBJ2-1
size: -
D: -
V: TRBV5-1
CDR3: CASSLGSTGPEEQFF
DNA: TGCGCCAGCAGCTTGGGATCCACCGGGCCCGAAGAGCAGTTCTTC

J: TRBJ2-7
size: -
D: -
V: TRBV28
CDR3: CASSRVPVLHEQYF
DNA: TGTGCCAGCAGTCGCGTTCCGGTGTTACACGAGCAGTACTTC

J: TRBJ2-1
size: -
D: -
V: TRBV15
CDR3: CATSAQEIQANEQFF
DNA: TGTGCCACCAGCGCACAAGAGATCCAAGCGAATGAGCAGTTCTTC

J: TRBJ2-2
size: -
D: TRBD2
V: TRBV10-3
CDR3: CATGGLAGAGELFF
DNA: TGTGCCACCGGTGGACTAGCGGGGGCCGGGGAGCTGTTTTTT

J: TRBJ2-5
size: few
D: -
V: TRBV2
CDR3: CASSETGQETQYF
DNA: TGTGCCAGCAGTGAGACAGGACAAGAGACCCAGTACTTC

J: TRBJ2-1
size: many
D: TRBD1
V: TRBV5-4
CDR3: CASSFPPPGQEQFF
DNA: TGTGCCAGCAGCTTCCCGCCCCCGGGACAGGAGCAGTTCTTC

J: TRBJ2-1
size: few
D: TRBD2
V: TRBV18
CDR3: CASSPPNLAGGYNEQFF
DNA: TGTGCCAGCTCACCACCGAACCTAGCGGGGGGCTACAATGAGCAGTTCTTC

J: TRBJ2-5
size: -
D: TRBD1
V: TRBV7-9
CDR3: CASSFGQGVETQYF
DNA: TGTGCCAGCAGCTTTGGACAGGGCGTAGAGACCCAGTACTTC

J: TRBJ1-5
size: -
D: TRBD1
V: TRBV20-1
CDR3: CSAVGAGGNQPQHF
DNA: TGCAGCGCTGTCGGGGCAGGGGGGAATCAGCCCCAGCATTTT

J: TRBJ1-1
size: -
D: -
V: TRBV12-3/TRBV12-4
CDR3: CASSFWQGNTEAFF
DNA: TGTGCCAGCAGTTTTTGGCAGGGGAACACTGAAGCTTTCTTT

J: TRBJ2-5
size: few
D: -
V: TRBV12-3/TRBV12-4
CDR3: CASSARSREAQETQYF
DNA: TGTGCCAGCAGTGCCCGCTCCCGAGAGGCCCAAGAGACCCAGTACTTC

J: TRBJ1-2
size: many
D: -
V: TRBV20-1
CDR3: CSASPGAKANYGYTF
DNA: TGCAGTGCCTCTCCAGGGGCGAAAGCTAACTATGGCTACACCTTC

J: TRBJ2-4
size: -
D: -
V: TRBV7-9
CDR3: CASSSESRDIQYF
DNA: TGTGCCAGCAGCTCCGAGAGTCGGGACATTCAGTACTTC

J: TRBJ2-7
size: -
D: TRBD2
V: TRBV6-2/TRBV6-3
CDR3: CASRSSGGTYEQYF
DNA: TGTGCCAGCAGGTCAAGCGGGGGAACCTACGAGCAGTACTTC

J: TRBJ1-1
size: -
D: -
V: TRBV27
CDR3: CASRKTGNTEAFF
DNA: TGTGCCAGCAGGAAGACAGGGAACACTGAAGCTTTCTTT

J: TRBJ2-5
size: few
D: -
V: TRBV11-2
CDR3: CASSNQETQYF
DNA: TGTGCCAGCAGCAACCAAGAGACCCAGTACTTC

J: TRBJ1-2
size: -
D: TRBD1
V: TRBV27
CDR3: CASSPALGTGGLGYTF
DNA: TGTGCCAGCAGTCCCGCTCTCGGGACAGGGGGACTCGGCTACACCTTC

J: TRBJ2-2
size: many
D: -
V: TRBV7-9
CDR3: CASSWPTSGAGELFF
DNA: TGTGCCAGCAGCTGGCCAACCAGTGGGGCCGGGGAGCTGTTTTTT

J: TRBJ2-5
size: few
D: TRBD2
V: TRBV4-2
CDR3: CASSQGRSVGGYQETQYF
DNA: TGTGCCAGCAGCCAAGGGCGTAGCGTGGGGGGGTACCAAGAGACCCAGTACTTC

J: TRBJ1-2
size: many
D: -
V: TRBV7-3
CDR3: CASSPKVTGGYGYTF
DNA: TGTGCCAGCAGCCCTAAGGTGACCGGAGGCTATGGCTACACCTTC

J: TRBJ1-2
size: -
D: -
V: TRBV5-1
CDR3: CASSLGFGNYGYTF
DNA: TGCGCCAGCAGCTTGGGTTTCGGTAACTATGGCTACACCTTC

J: TRBJ2-2
size: -
D: TRBD2
V: TRBV12-3/TRBV12-4
CDR3: CASSPFSGGATGELFF
DNA: TGTGCCAGCAGTCCCTTTAGCGGGGGGGCAACCGGGGAGCTGTTTTTT

J: TRBJ2-1
size: few
D: -
V: TRBV29-1
CDR3: CSVENNEQFF
DNA: TGCAGCGTTGAGAACAATGAGCAGTTCTTC

J: TRBJ1-2
size: few
D: -
V: TRBV30
CDR3: CAWTPGTTYGYTF
DNA: TGTGCCTGGACCCCCGGGACAACATATGGCTACACCTTC

J: TRBJ1-6
size: many
D: -
V: TRBV3-1
CDR3: CASSPDQGSPLHF
DNA: TGTGCCAGCAGCCCCGATCAAGGTTCACCCCTCCACTTT

J: TRBJ2-5
size: few
D: -
V: TRBV29-1
CDR3: CSVHTSLETQYF
DNA: TGCAGCGTCCATACTAGCCTAGAGACCCAGTACTTC

J: TRBJ1-1
size: many
D: -
V: TRBV14
CDR3: CASSQDRVVNEAFF
DNA: TGTGCCAGCAGCCAAGATCGGGTTGTCAATGAAGCTTTCTTT

J: TRBJ1-4
size: -
D: TRBD1
V: TRBV6-5
CDR3: CASSYSQGKRLFF
DNA: TGTGCCAGCAGTTATTCACAGGGGAAGAGACTGTTTTTT

J: TRBJ1-2
size: many
D: TRBD1
V: TRBV6-6
CDR3: CASSLRQGDRGYTF
DNA: TGTGCCAGCAGTCTTCGACAGGGGGATAGAGGCTACACCTTC

J: TRBJ1-1
size: many
D: -
V: TRBV12-3/TRBV12-4
CDR3: CASRWQGLETEAFF
DNA: TGTGCCAGCAGATGGCAGGGCTTGGAAACTGAAGCTTTCTTT

J: TRBJ1-1
size: few
D: -
V: TRBV12-3/TRBV12-4
CDR3: CASSLSLNTEAFF
DNA: TGTGCCAGCAGTTTGTCATTGAACACTGAAGCTTTCTTT

J: TRBJ2-3
size: few
D: -
V: TRBV7-9
CDR3: CASSSLRTPTDTQYF
DNA: TGTGCCAGCAGCTCCCTCAGGACCCCCACAGATACGCAGTATTTT

J: TRBJ2-3
size: many
D: TRBD1
V: TRBV10-3
CDR3: CASAILDREGGTQYF
DNA: TGTGCCTCGGCCATTTTGGACAGGGAAGGCGGTACGCAGTATTTT

J: TRBJ2-1
size: -
D: -
V: TRBV20-1
CDR3: CSAPLQNEQFF
DNA: TGCAGTGCTCCCCTCCAGAATGAGCAGTTCTTC

J: TRBJ2-3
size: few
D: -
V: TRBV30
CDR3: CAWSVGTDSSDTQYF
DNA: TGTGCCTGGAGTGTCGGGACGGACTCTTCGGATACGCAGTATTTT

J: TRBJ2-5
size: few
D: -
V: TRBV21-1
CDR3: CASSKRGSRLMKETQYF
DNA: TGTGCCAGCAGCAAACGGGGTTCTAGACTGATGAAAGAGACCCAGTACTTC

J: TRBJ1-5
size: many
D: -
V: TRBV12-3/TRBV12-4
CDR3: CASSLDYSNQPQHF
DNA: TGTGCCAGCAGTTTAGACTATAGCAATCAGCCCCAGCATTTT

J: TRBJ2-1
size: many
D: -
V: TRBV5-1
CDR3: CASSLAAGSYNEQFF
DNA: TGCGCCAGCAGCTTGGCCGCAGGTTCCTACAATGAGCAGTTCTTC

J: TRBJ1-2
size: -
D: -
V: TRBV5-1
CDR3: CASSRQPPGKGYTF
DNA: TGCGCCAGCAGCCGACAACCCCCAGGGAAAGGCTACACCTTC

J: TRBJ2-2
size: many
D: -
V: TRBV10-1
CDR3: CASSESFSGELFF
DNA: TGCGCCAGCAGTGAGTCGTTTTCCGGGGAGCTGTTTTTT

J: TRBJ2-1
size: few
D: TRBD2
V: TRBV7-2
CDR3: CASSSSSGNEQFF
DNA: TGTGCCAGCAGCTCCTCTAGCGGCAATGAGCAGTTCTTC

J: TRBJ2-3
size: -
D: -
V: TRBV10-3
CDR3: CAISEGPTQYF
DNA: TGTGCCATCAGTGAGGGACCCACGCAGTATTTT

J: TRBJ2-5
size: many
D: -
V: TRBV20-1
CDR3: CSARQARTAQETQYF
DNA: TGCAGTGCTAGACAAGCGCGGACAGCTCAAGAGACCCAGTACTTC

J: TRBJ2-5
size: many
D: TRBD2
V: TRBV6-2/TRBV6-3
CDR3: CASRHSGSWAETQYF
DNA: TGTGCCAGCAGGCATAGCGGGTCCTGGGCGGAGACCCAGTACTTC

J: TRBJ2-3
size: few
D: -
V: TRBV5-5
CDR3: CASSLDGIYTDTQYF
DNA: TGTGCCAGCAGCTTGGACGGGATCTACACAGATACGCAGTATTTT

J: TRBJ2-7
size: -
D: TRBD2
V: TRBV18
CDR3: CASSPPGGSSYEQYF
DNA: TGTGCCAGCTCACCACCCGGGGGGAGCTCCTACGAGCAGTACTTC